This entry concerns a single TCR beta chain. Different DNA sequences within this sample yield the same CDR3. This entry belongs to a study of blood T cell repertoires in COVID-19. In germline, CDR1 is SGHRS, CDR2 YFSETQ. The CDR3 sequence is 13 residues long. Trimming took off 2 bases at V and 4 bases at J, with 7 bases between the two ends. Sequencing used immunoSEQ multiplex PCR; TCRdb keeps in-frame clones, though not all of them. There are 360,000 or so clones in the sample; 85% to 90% occur only once, and about 1.7% lies in the top ten. The V and J genes are TRBV5-1 and TRBJ2-1; D perhaps matches TRBD1 (6 bases). This clonotype was obtained from a woman aged 25 to 39 who had recovered from COVID-19. The sequencing input was PBMCs or T cells enriched from blood (not recorded which). CDR3 in amino acids: CASSLGGYNEQFF. The CDR3 bases are TGCGCCAGCAGCTTAGGGGGTTACAATGAGCAGTTCTTC.